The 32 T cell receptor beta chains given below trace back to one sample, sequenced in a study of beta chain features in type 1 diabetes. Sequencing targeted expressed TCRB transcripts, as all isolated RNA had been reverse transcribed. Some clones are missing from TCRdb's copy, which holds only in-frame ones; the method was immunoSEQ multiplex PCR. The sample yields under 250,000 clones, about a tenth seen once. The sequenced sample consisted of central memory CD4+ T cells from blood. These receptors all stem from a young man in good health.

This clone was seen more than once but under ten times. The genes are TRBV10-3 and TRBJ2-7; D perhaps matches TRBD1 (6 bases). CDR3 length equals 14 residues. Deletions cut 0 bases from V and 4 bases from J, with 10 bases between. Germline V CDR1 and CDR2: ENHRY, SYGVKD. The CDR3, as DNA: TGTGCCATCAGTGAGTCGCGCAGGGGATACGAGCAGTACTTC. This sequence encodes CAISESRRGYEQYF.

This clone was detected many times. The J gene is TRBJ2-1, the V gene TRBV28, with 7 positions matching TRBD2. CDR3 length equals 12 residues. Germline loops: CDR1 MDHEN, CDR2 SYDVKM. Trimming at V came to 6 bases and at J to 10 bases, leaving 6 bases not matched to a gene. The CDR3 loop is CASSNRLAEQFF. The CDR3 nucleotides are TGTGCCAGCAGCAATCGACTAGCAGAGCAGTTCTTC.

The CDR3: CASLDRMTYEQYF. CDR3 sequence (DNA): TGCGCCAGCTTGGACAGGATGACCTACGAGCAGTACTTC. The V and J genes are TRBV10-2 and TRBJ2-7; 7 bases align to TRBD1. This CDR3 spans 13 amino acids. The trim removed 8 bases at V and 2 bases at J, leaving 6 bases unmatched. CDR1 WSHSY and CDR2 SAAADI come from the germline V gene.

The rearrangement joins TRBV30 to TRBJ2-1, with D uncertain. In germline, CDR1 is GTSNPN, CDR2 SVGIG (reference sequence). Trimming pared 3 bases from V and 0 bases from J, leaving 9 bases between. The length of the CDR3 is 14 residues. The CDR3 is CAWRGLSSYNEQFF. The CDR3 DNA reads TGTGCCTGGAGGGGCCTTAGCTCCTACAATGAGCAGTTCTTC. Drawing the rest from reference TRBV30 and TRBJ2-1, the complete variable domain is SQTIHQWPATLVQPVGSPLSLECTVEGTSNPNLYWYRQAAGRGLQLLFYSVGIGQISSEVPQNLSASRPQDRQFILSSKKLLLSDSGFYLCAWRGLSSYNEQFFGPGTRLTVL.

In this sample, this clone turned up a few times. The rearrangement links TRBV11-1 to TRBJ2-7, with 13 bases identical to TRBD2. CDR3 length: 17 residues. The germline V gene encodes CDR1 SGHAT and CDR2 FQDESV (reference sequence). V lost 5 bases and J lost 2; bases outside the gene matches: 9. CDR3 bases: TGTGCCAGCAGCAGACGCGCTGGGACTAGCGGGACCTACGAGCAGTACTTC. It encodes CASSRRAGTSGTYEQYF.

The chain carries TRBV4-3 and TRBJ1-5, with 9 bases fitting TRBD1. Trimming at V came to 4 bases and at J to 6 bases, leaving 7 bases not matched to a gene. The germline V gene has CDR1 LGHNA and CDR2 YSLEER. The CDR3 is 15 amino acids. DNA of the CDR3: TGCGCCAGCAGCCTCGCGGGACAGGGAGGTCAGCCCCAGCATTTT. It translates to CASSLAGQGGQPQHF.

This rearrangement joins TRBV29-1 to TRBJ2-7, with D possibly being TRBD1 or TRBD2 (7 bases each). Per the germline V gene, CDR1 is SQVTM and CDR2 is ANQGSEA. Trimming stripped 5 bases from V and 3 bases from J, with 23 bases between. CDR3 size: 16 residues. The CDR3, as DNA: TGCAGCGTTCGAAAGGGAGGGGGGACAGAGGTCTACGAGCAGTACTTC. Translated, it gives CSVRKGGGTEVYEQYF.

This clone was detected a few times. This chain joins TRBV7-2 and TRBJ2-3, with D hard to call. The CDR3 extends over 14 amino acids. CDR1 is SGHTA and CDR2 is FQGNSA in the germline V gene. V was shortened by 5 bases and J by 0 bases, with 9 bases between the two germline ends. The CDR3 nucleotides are TGTGCCAGCAGCCCACAGATCAGCACAGATACGCAGTATTTT. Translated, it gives CASSPQISTDTQYF. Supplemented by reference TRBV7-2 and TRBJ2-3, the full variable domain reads GAGVSQSPSNKVTEKGKDVELRCDPISGHTALYWYRQSLGQGLEFLIYFQGNSAPDKSGLPSDRFSAERTGGSVSTLTIQRTQQEDSAVYLCASSPQISTDTQYFGPGTRLTVL.

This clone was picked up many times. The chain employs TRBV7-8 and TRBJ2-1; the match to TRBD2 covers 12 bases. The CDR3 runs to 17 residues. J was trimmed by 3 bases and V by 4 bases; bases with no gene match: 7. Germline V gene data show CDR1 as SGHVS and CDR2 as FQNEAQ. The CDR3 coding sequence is TGTGCCAGCAGCTCAGAACTAGCGGGAGGCCACTACAATGAGCAGTTCTTC. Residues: CASSSELAGGHYNEQFF.

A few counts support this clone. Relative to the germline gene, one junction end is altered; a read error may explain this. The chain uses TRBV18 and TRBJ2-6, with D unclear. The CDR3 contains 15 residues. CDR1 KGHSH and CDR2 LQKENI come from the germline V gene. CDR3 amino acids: CASAPGAAGANVLTF. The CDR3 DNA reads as TGTGCCAGCGCACCAGGCGCCGCGGGGGCCAACGTCCTGACTTTC.

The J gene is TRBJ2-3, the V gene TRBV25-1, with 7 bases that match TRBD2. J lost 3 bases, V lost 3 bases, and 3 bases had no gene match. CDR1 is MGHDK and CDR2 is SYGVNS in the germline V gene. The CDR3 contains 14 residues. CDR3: CASSERELTDTQYF. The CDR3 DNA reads TGTGCCAGCAGTGAGCGGGAGCTAACAGATACGCAGTATTTT.

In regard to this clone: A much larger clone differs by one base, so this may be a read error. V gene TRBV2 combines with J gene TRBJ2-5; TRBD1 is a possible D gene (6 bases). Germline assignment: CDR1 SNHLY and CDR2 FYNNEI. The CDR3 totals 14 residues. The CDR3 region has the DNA TGTGCCAGCAGTGAGGACAGTTACCAAGAGGCCCAGTACTTC. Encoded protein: CASSEDSYQEAQYF.

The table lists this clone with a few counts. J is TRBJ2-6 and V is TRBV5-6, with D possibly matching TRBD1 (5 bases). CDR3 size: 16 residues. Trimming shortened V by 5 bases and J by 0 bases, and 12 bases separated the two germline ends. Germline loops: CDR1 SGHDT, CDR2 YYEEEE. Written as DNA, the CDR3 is TGTGCCAGCAGTCCCACAGGCCCCTCTGGGGCCAACGTCCTGACTTTC. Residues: CASSPTGPSGANVLTF.

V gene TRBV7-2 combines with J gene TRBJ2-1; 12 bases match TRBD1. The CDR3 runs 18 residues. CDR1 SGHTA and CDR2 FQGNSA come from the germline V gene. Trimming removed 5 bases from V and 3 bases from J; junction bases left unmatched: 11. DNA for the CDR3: TGTGCCAGCAGCCCATCTCCCGGGACAGGGGGCAACTACAATGAGCAGTTCTTC. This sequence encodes CASSPSPGTGGNYNEQFF.

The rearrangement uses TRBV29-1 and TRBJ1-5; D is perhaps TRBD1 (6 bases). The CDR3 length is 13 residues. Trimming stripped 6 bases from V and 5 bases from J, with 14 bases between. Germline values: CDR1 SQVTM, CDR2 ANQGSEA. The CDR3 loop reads CSVGDGGYQPQHF. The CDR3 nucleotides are TGCAGCGTGGGGGACGGGGGCTATCAGCCCCAGCATTTT.

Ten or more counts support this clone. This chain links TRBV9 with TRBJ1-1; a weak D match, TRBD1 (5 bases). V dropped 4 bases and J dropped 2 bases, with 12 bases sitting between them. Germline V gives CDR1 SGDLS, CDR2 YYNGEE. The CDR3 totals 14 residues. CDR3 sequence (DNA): TGTGCCAGCAGCCCAGTACAGGTAAACACTGAAGCTTTCTTT. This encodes CASSPVQVNTEAFF.

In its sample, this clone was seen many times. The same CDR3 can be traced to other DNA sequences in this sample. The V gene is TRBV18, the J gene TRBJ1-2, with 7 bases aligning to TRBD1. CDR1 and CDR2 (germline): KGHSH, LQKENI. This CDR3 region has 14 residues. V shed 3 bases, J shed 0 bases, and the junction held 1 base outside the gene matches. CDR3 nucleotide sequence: TGTGCCAGCTCACCTGACAGGGCTAACTATGGCTACACCTTC. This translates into CASSPDRANYGYTF.

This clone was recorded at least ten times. CDR3 DNA sequence: TGTGCCAGCAGCTTAGGAGCCAAAAACATTCAGTACTTC. It yields the protein CASSLGAKNIQYF. The V gene is TRBV7-2, the J gene TRBJ2-4; D gene ambiguous. This CDR3 spans 13 amino acids. V was cut by 1 base and J by 0 bases, with 1 base left in between. In germline, CDR1 is SGHTA, CDR2 FQGNSA.

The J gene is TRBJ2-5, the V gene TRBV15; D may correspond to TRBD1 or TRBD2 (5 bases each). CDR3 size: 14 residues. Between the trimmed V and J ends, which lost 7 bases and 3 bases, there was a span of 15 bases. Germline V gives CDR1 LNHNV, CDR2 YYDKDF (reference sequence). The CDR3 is CATKGGRGEETQYF. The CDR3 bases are TGTGCCACCAAGGGTGGGAGAGGGGAAGAGACCCAGTACTTC.

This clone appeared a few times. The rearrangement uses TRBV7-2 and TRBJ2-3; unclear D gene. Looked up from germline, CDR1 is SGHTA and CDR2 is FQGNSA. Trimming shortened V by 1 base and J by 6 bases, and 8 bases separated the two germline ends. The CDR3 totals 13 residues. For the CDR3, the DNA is TGTGCCAGCAGCTTAGGTGGCTACGATACGCAGTATTTT. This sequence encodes CASSLGGYDTQYF. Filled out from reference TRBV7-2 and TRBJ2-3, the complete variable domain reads GAGVSQSPSNKVTEKGKDVELRCDPISGHTALYWYRQSLGQGLEFLIYFQGNSAPDKSGLPSDRFSAERTGGSVSTLTIQRTQQEDSAVYLCASSLGGYDTQYFGPGTRLTVL.

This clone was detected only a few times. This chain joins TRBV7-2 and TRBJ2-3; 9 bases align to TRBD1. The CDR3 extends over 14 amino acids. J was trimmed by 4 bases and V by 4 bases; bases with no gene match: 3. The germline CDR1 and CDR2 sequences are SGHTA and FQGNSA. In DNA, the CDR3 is TGTGCCAGCAGCTGGGGACAGGGACCAGATACGCAGTATTTT. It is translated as CASSWGQGPDTQYF.

CDR3 bases: TGTGCCACCAGCAGCCCCCTGGGGAGGGCGGGCACTGAAGCTTTCTTT. It encodes CATSSPLGRAGTEAFF. The V and J genes are TRBV15 and TRBJ1-1, with D hard to call. Trimming removed 3 bases at V and 4 bases at J, with 18 bases between. CDR3 length: 16 residues. Germline CDR1 reads LNHNV; CDR2 reads YYDKDF (reference sequence).

CDR3 sequence (DNA): TGTGCCAGCAGCCCCGGGGGGGCGGGAGCGGATGAGCAGTTCTTC. Amino acid sequence: CASSPGGAGADEQFF. V and J are TRBV5-4 and TRBJ2-1; 8 bases match TRBD2. The CDR3 length is 15 residues. Per the germline V gene, CDR1 is SGHNT and CDR2 is YYREEE (reference sequence). J lost 8 bases, V lost 4 bases, and 11 bases had no gene match.

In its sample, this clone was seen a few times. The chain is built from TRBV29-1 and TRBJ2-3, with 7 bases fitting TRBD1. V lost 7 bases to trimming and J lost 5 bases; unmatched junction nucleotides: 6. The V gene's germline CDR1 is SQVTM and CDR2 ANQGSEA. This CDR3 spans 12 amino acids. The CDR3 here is CSADPGGDTQYF. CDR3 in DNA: TGCAGCGCCGACCCAGGGGGAGATACGCAGTATTTT.

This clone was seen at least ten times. CDR3 amino acids: CASSLLAGGQTEAFF. In nucleotides, the CDR3 is TGCGCCAGCAGCTTGCTTGCTGGGGGGCAAACTGAAGCTTTCTTT. V and J are TRBV5-1 and TRBJ1-1, with TRBD1 as a possible D gene (6 bases). The CDR3 length is 15 residues. Looked up from germline, CDR1 is SGHRS and CDR2 is YFSETQ. Trimming removed 1 base from V and 5 bases from J, with 15 bases in between. The full variable domain, with the rest looked up from reference TRBV5-1 and TRBJ1-1, is KAGVTQTPRYLIKTRGQQVTLSCSPISGHRSVSWYQQTPGQGLQFLFEYFSETQRNKGNFPGRFSGRQFSNSRSEMNVSTLELGDSALYLCASSLLAGGQTEAFFGQGTRLTVV.

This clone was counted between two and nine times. CDR3 in amino acids: CASSPLPGIDRDEQFF. The CDR3 nucleotides are TGCGCCAGCAGCCCCTTACCCGGAATAGACAGGGATGAGCAGTTCTTC. The chain carries TRBV4-3 and TRBJ2-1; 7 positions match TRBD1. Germline lookup yields CDR1 LGHNA and CDR2 YSLEER. The CDR3 is 16 residues long. The junction had 14 bases not matched to a gene; V was cut back by 4 bases and J by 8 bases.

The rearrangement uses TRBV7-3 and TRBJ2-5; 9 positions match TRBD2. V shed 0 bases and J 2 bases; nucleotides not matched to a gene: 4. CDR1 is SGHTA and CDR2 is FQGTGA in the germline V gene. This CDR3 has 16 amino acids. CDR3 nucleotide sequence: TGTGCCAGCAGCTTAACTAGCGGGAGTCCGCAAGAGACCCAGTACTTC. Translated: CASSLTSGSPQETQYF.

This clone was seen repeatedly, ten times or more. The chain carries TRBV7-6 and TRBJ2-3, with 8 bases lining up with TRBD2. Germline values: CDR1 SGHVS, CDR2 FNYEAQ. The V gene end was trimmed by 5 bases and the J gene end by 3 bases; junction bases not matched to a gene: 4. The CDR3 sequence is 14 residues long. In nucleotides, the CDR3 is TGTGCCAGCAGCATGACTAGCGCTACAGATACGCAGTATTTT. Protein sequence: CASSMTSATDTQYF.

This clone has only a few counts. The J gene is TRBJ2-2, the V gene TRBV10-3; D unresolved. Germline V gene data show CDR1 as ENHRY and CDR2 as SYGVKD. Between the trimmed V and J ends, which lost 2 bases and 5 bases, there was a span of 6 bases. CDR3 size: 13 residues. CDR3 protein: CAISEAATGELFF. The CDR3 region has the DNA TGTGCCATCAGTGAGGCCGCGACCGGGGAGCTGTTTTTT.

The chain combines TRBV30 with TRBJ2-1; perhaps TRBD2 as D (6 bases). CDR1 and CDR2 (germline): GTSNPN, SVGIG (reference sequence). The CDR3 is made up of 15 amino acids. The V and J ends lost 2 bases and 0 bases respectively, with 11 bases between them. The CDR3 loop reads CAWSRDSSSYNEQFF. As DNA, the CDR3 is TGTGCCTGGAGTAGGGACTCGAGCTCCTACAATGAGCAGTTCTTC.

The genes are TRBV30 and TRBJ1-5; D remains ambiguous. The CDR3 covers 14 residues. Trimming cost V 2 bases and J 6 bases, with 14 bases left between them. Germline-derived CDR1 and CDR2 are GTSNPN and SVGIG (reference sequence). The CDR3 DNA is TGTGCCTGGAGTCCCGGACCCCCGGGTCAGCCCCAGCATTTT. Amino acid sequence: CAWSPGPPGQPQHF.

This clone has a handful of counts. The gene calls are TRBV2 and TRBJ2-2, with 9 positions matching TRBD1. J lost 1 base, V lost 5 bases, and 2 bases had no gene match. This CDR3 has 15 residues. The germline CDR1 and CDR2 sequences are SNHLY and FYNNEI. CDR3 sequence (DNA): TGTGCCAGCAGTACGGGACAGGGGAACACCGGGGAGCTGTTTTTT. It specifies CASSTGQGNTGELFF. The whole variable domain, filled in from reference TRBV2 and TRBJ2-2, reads EPEVTQTPSHQVTQMGQEVILRCVPISNHLYFYWYRQILGQKVEFLVSFYNNEISEKSEIFDDQFSVERPDGSNFTLKIRSTKLEDSAMYFCASSTGQGNTGELFFGEGSRLTVL.